Ten or more counts support the clone carrying this T cell receptor (beta chain). Its antigen is not identified. MiXCR was run by TCRdb on the RACE reads, yielding one entry per CDR3 protein. The table records 350,000 or so distinct CDR3 sequences, under 9% of them present only once. This sample was taken from a study of human T cells and chemical hapten exposure. Overall study results and limits: It was expanded TCRs that formed significantly more large CDR3 similarity clusters than controls did.

Time point given: patch test 1, 2 weeks after DPC sensitization. Treatment indicated: therapeutic diphenylcyclopropenone sensitization with weekly scalp DPC. The material was whole blood, obtained in connection with sensitization to the hapten diphenylcyclopropenone (DPC). The origin of this receptor is a young woman with alopecia areata. Some clones in this sample may be carry-over from other donors' samples.

The CDR3 DNA reads as TGTGCCATCAGTTCAGGGGAAGTAGCTGAAGCTTTCTTT. Translated: CAISSGEVAEAFF. The rearrangement links TRBV10-3 to TRBJ1-1; tentative D call: TRBD1 (6 bases). The CDR3 is 13 residues long. Germline V lookup: CDR1 ENHRY, CDR2 SYGVKD. The germline V and J ends were trimmed by 5 bases and 6 bases, with 13 bases remaining between them.